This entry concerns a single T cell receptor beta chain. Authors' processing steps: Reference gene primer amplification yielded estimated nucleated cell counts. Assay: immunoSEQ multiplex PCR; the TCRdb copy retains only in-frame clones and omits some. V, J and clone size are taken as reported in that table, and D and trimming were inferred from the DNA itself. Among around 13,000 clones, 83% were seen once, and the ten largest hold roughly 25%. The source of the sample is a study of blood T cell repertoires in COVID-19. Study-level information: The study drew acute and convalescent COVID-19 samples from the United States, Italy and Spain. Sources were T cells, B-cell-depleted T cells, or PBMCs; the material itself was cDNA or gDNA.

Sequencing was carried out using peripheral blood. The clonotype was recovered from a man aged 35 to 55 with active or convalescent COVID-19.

The CDR3 spells CASSTGTGDAYGYTF. The CDR3 bases are TGTGCCAGCAGTACCGGGACAGGGGACGCCTATGGCTACACCTTC. The chain recombines TRBV6-6 with TRBJ1-2; 10 bases map to TRBD1. CDR3 length: 15 residues. The trim removed 5 bases at V and 4 bases at J, leaving 7 bases unmatched. Germline V lookup: CDR1 MNHNY, CDR2 SVGAGI (reference sequence).